Reported below is one T cell receptor beta chain. The germline V gene has CDR1 DFQATT and CDR2 SNEGSKA (reference sequence). V lost 3 bases to trimming and J lost 0 bases, with 13 bases between them. The CDR3 is made up of 15 amino acids. These data come from a study of blood T cell repertoires in COVID-19. About the research overall: The United States, Italy and Spain provided the acute and convalescent COVID-19 samples. T cells, B-cell-depleted T cells, or PBMCs provided the cDNA or gDNA that served as material.

Per the original methods: Quantification of nucleated cells was approximated via reference gene primer amplification. Method: immunoSEQ multiplex PCR; TCRdb's copy keeps in-frame clones and lacks some. V, J and clone size derive from that table, while D and trimming were established from the DNA sequence. Of 90,000 to 130,000 clones listed, about four fifths are singletons. The V gene is TRBV20-1, the J gene TRBJ2-3, with D tentatively TRBD1 (6 bases). Sample: peripheral blood. This TCR was sampled from a woman in her seventies with acute or convalescent COVID-19. The CDR3 spells CSASKGHSSTDTQYF. CDR3 coding DNA: TGCAGTGCTAGTAAGGGACATTCGAGCACAGATACGCAGTATTTT.